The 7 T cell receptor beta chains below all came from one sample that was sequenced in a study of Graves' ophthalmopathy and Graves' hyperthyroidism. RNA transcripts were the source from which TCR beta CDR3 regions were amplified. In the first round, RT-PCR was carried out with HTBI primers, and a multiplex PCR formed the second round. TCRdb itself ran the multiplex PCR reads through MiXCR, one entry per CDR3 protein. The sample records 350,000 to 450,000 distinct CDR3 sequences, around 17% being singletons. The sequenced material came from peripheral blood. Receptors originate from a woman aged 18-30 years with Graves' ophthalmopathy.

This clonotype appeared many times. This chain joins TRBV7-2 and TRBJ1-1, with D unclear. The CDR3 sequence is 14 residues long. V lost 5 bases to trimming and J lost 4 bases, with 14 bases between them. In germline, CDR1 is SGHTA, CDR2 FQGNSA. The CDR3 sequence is CASSLFREFTEAFF. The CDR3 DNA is TGTGCCAGCAGCCTCTTTAGGGAATTCACTGAAGCTTTCTTT.

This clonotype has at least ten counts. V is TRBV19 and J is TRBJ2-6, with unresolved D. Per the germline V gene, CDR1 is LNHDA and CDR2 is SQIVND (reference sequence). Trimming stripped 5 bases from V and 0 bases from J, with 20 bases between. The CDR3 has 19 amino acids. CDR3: CASSGRVPGSLSGANVLTF. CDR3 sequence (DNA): TGTGCCAGTAGTGGCCGGGTCCCCGGTTCCCTCTCTGGGGCCAACGTCCTGACTTTC.

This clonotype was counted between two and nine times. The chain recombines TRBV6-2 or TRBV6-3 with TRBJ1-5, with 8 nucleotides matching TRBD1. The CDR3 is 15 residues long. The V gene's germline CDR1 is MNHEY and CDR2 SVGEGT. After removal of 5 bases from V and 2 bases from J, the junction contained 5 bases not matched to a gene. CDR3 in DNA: TGTGCCAGCAGTACCGGGACAGGTCGCAATCAGCCCCAGCATTTT. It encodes CASSTGTGRNQPQHF.

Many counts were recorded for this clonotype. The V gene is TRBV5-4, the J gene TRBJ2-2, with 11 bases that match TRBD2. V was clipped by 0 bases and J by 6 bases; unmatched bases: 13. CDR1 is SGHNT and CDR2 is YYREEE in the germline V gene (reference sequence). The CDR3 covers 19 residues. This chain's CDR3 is CASSLDPVVGTSGPGELFF. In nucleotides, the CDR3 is TGTGCCAGCAGCTTGGATCCGGTTGTTGGGACTAGCGGCCCCGGGGAGCTGTTTTTT.

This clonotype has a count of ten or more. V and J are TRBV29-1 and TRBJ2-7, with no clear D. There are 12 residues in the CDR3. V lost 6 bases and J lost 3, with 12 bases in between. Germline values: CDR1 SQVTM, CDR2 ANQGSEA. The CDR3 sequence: CSVQTWVYEQYF. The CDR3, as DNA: TGCAGCGTCCAAACGTGGGTCTACGAGCAGTACTTC.

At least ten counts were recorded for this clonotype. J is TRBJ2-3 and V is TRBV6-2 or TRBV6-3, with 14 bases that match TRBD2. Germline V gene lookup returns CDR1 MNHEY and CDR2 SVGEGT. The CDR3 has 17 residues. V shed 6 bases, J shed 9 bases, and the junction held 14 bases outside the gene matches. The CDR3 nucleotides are TGTGCCAGCAGGCCGGCTGACGGACTAGCGGGGGGAAGAACGCAGTATTTT. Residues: CASRPADGLAGGRTQYF.

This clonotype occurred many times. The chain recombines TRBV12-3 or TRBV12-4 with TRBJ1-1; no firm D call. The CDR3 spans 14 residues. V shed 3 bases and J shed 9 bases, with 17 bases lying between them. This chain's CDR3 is CASSFAPPASKAFF. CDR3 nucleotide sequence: TGTGCCAGCAGTTTCGCCCCGCCAGCCTCTAAAGCTTTCTTT.